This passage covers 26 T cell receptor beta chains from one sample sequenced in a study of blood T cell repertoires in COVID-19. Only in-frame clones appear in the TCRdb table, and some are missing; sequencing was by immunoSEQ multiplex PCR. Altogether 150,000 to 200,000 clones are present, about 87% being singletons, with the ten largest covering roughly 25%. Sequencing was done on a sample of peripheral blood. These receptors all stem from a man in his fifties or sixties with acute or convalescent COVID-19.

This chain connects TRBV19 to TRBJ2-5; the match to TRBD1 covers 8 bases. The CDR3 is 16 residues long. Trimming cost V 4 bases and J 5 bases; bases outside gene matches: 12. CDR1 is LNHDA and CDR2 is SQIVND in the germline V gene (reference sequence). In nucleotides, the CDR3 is TGTGCCAGTAGTACCCCCGGCAGGGGGCCTAAGGAGACCCAGTACTTC. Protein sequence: CASSTPGRGPKETQYF.

The CDR3 DNA is TGTGCCAGCTCACCACCGAACAGGGGGCGGGACACTGAAGCTTTCTTT. Translated, it gives CASSPPNRGRDTEAFF. This chain connects TRBV18 to TRBJ1-1; 9 nucleotides align to TRBD1. The length of the CDR3 is 16 residues. Germline CDR1 is KGHSH and CDR2 is LQKENI. Losses at the gene ends were 0 bases for V and 3 bases for J; bases not matched to a gene: 5.

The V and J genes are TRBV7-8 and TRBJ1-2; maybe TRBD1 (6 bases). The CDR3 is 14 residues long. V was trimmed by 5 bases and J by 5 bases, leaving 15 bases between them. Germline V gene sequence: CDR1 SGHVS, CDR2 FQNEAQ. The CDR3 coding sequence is TGTGCCAGCAGCCAAATGGGACAAGGGTATGGCTACACCTTC. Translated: CASSQMGQGYGYTF.

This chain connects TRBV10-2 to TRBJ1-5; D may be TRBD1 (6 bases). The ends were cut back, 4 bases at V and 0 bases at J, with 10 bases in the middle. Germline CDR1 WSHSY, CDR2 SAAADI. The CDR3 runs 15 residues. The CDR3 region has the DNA TGCGCCAGCAGTGCGGACAGTTCTAGCAATCAGCCCCAGCATTTT. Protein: CASSADSSSNQPQHF.

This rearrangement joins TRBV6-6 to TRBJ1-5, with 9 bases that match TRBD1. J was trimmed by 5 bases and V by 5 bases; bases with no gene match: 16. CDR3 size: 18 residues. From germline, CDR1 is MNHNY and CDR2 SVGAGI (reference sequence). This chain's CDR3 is CASSRKEYGQGSDQPQHF. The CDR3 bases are TGTGCCAGCAGTCGAAAAGAATATGGACAGGGGTCCGATCAGCCCCAGCATTTT.

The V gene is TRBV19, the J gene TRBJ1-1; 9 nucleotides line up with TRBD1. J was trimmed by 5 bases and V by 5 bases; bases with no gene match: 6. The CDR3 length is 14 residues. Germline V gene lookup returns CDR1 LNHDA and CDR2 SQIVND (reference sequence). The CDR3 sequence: CASSVLQGATEAFF. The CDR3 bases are TGTGCCAGTAGTGTGTTACAGGGGGCTACTGAAGCTTTCTTT.

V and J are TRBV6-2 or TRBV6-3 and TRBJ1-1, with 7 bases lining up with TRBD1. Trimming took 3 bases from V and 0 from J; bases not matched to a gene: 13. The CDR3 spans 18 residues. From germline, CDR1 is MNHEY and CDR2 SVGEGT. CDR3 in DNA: TGTGCCAGCAGTTATCAACTTGGACAGGTTGAGATGAACACTGAAGCTTTCTTT. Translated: CASSYQLGQVEMNTEAFF.

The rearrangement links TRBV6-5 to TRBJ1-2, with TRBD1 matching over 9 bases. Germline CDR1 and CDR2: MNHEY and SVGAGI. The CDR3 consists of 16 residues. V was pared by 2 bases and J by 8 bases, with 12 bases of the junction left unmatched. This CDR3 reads CASSYPHTGGLVGYTF. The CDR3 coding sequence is TGTGCCAGCAGTTACCCGCATACAGGGGGCCTTGTGGGCTACACCTTC.

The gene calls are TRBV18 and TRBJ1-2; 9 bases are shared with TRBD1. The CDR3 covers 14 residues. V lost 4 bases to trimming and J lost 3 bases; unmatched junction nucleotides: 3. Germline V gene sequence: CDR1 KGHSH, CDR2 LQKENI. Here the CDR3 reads CASSLGTGYYGYTF. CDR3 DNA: TGTGCCAGCTCACTAGGGACAGGGTACTATGGCTACACCTTC.

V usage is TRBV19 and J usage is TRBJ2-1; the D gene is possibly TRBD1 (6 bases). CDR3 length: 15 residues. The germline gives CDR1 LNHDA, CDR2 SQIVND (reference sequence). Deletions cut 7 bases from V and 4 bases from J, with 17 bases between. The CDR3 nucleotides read TGTGCCAGTACTCTCGGACAGAACCGGTACAATGAGCAGTTCTTC. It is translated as CASTLGQNRYNEQFF.

DNA for the CDR3: TGTGCCTGGGGGGGCCAGTCGGACACCATATATTTT. This codes for CAWGGQSDTIYF. This chain joins TRBV30 and TRBJ1-3, with a weak D call TRBD1 (6 bases). The germline V gene encodes CDR1 GTSNPN and CDR2 SVGIG (reference sequence). The V and J ends lost 5 bases and 8 bases respectively, with 13 bases between them. The CDR3 is 12 residues long.

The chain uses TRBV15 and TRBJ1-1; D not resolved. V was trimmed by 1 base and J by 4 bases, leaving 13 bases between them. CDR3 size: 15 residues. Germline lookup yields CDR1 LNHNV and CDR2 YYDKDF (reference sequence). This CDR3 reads CATSRVLEGITEAFF. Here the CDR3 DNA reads TGTGCCACCAGCAGAGTTCTTGAGGGAATCACTGAAGCTTTCTTT.

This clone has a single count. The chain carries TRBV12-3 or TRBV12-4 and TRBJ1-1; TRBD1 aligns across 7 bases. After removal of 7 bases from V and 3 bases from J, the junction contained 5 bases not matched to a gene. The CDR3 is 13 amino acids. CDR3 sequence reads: CASTGGGYTEAFF. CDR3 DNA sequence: TGTGCCAGCACAGGGGGTGGTTACACTGAAGCTTTCTTT.

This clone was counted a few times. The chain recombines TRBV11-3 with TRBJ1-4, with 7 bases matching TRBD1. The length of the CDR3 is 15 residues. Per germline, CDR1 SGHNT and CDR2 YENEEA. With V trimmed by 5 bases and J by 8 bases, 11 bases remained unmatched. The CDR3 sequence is CASSPQGDSREKLFF. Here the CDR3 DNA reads TGTGCCAGCAGCCCCCAGGGGGACAGCCGAGAAAAACTGTTTTTT.

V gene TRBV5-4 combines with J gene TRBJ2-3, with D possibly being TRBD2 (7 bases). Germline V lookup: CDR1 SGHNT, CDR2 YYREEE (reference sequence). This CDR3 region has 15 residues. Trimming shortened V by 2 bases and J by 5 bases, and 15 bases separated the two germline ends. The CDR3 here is CASSFSIRGGDTQYF. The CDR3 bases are TGTGCCAGCAGCTTCAGCATTAGGGGGGGAGATACGCAGTATTTT.

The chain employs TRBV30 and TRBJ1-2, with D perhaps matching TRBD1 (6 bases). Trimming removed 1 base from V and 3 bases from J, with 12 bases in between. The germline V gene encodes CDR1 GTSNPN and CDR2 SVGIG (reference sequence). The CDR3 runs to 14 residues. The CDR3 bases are TGTGCCTGGAGTGAGTCAGGGGTACACTATGGCTACACCTTC. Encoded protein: CAWSESGVHYGYTF.

The CDR3 loop reads CASGGLNEKLFF. The CDR3 DNA follows: TGTGCCAGCGGAGGGTTGAATGAAAAACTGTTTTTT. The chain links TRBV6-5 to TRBJ1-4, with unresolved D. Germline lookup yields CDR1 MNHEY and CDR2 SVGAGI. The CDR3 has 12 amino acids. V lost 8 bases and J lost 5, with 9 bases in between.

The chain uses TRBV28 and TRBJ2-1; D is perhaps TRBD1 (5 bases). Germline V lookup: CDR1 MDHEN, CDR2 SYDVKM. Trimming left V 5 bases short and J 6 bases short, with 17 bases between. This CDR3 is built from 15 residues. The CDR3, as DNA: TGTGCCAGCAGTAGCACCCAGGGTTTTGGCAATGAGCAGTTCTTC. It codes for CASSSTQGFGNEQFF.

CDR3 amino acids: CASSLGGPTLTGEQYF. The CDR3 DNA follows: TGTGCCAGCAGCTTAGGGGGGCCGACTCTGACGGGCGAGCAGTACTTC. J is TRBJ2-7 and V is TRBV7-7; the D gene is possibly TRBD1 (6 bases). CDR3 length: 16 residues. Germline V gives CDR1 SSHAT, CDR2 FNYEAQ (reference sequence). V dropped 1 base and J dropped 6 bases, with 19 bases sitting between them. Based on the CDR3 plus reference TRBV7-7 and TRBJ2-7, the full variable domain is GAGVSQSPRYKVTKRGQDVTLRCDPISSHATLYWYQQALGQGPEFLTYFNYEAQPDKSGLPSDRFSAERPEGSISTLTIQRTEQRDSAMYRCASSLGGPTLTGEQYFGPGTRLTVT.

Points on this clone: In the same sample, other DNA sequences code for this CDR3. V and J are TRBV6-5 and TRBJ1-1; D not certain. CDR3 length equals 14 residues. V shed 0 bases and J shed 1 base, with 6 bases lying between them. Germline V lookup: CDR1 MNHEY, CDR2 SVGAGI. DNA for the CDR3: TGTGCCAGCAGTTACTCAGAGGGGAACACTGAAGCTTTCTTT. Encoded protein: CASSYSEGNTEAFF.

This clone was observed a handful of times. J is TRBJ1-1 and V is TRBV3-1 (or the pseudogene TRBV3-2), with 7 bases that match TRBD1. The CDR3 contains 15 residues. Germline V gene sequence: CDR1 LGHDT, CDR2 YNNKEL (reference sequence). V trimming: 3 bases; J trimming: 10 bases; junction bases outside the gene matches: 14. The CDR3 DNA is TGTGCCAGCAGCCACGACACAGGGGCCGGAAGAGGAGCTTTCTTT. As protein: CASSHDTGAGRGAFF.

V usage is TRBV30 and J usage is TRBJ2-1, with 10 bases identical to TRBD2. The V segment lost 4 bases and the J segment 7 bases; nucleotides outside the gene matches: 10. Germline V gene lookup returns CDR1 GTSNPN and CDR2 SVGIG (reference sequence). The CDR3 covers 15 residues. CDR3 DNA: TGTGCCTGGACCCGGGGTAGCGGGAGGTCGAATGAGCAGTTCTTC. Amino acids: CAWTRGSGRSNEQFF.

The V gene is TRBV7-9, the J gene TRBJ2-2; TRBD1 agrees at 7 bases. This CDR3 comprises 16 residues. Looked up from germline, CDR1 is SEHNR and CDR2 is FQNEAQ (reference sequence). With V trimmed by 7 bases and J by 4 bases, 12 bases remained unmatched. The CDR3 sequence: CASTHPDRVRTGELFF. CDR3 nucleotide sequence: TGTGCCAGCACCCACCCCGACAGGGTTCGCACCGGGGAGCTGTTTTTT.

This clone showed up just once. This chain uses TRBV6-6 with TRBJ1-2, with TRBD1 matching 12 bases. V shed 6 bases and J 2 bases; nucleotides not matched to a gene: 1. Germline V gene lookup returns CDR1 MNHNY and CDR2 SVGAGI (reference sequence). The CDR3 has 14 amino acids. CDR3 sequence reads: CASRGQGANYGYTF. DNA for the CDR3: TGTGCCAGCAGGGGACAGGGGGCGAACTATGGCTACACCTTC.

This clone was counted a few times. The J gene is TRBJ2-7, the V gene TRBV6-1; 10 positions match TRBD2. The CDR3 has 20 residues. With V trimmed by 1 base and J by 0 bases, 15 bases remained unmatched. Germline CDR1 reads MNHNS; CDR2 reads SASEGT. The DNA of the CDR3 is TGTGCCAGCAGTGAAGGGAGTAGCGGGGGGCTTGGTCCGGGCTCCTACGAGCAGTACGTC. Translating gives CASSEGSSGGLGPGSYEQYV.

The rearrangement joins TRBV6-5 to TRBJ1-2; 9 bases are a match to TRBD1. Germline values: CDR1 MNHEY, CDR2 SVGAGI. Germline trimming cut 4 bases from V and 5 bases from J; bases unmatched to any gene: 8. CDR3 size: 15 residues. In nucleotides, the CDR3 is TGTGCCAGCAGTTCCCGCCGGGACAGGGCATATGGCTACACCTTC. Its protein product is CASSSRRDRAYGYTF.